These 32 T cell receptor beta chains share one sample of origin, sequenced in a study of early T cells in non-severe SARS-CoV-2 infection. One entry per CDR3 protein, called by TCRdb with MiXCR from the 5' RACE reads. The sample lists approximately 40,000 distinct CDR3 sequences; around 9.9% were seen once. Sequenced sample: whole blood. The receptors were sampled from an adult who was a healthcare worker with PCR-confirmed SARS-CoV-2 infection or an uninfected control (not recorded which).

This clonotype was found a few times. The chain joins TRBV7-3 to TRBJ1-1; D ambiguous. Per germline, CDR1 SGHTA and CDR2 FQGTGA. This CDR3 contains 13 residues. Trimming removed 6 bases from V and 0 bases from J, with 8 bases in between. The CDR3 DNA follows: TGTGCCAGCAGTTTCGCGGTGAACACTGAAGCTTTCTTT. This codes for CASSFAVNTEAFF.

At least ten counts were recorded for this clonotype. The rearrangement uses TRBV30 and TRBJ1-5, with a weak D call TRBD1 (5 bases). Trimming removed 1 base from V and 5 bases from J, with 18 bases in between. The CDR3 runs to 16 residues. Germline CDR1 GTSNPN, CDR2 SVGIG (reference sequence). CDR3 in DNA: TGTGCCTGGAGTGACCGGGGCGTTAGCCGAGATCAGCCCCAGCATTTT. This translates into CAWSDRGVSRDQPQHF.

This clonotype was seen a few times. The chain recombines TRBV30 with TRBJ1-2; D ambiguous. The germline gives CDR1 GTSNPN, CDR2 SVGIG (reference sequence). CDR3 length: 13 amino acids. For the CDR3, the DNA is TGTGCGCACCAGTGGAGAGCTAACTATGGCTACACCTTC. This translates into CAHQWRANYGYTF. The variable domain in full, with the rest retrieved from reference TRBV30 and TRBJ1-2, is SQTIHQWPATLVQPVGSPLSLECTVEGTSNPNLYWYRQAAGRGLQLLFYSVGIGQISSEVPQNLSASRPQDRQFILSSKKLLLSDSGFYLCAHQWRANYGYTFGSGTRLTVV.

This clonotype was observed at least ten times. This chain's CDR3 is CASSQRGLALNTDTQYF. The DNA for the CDR3 is TGTGCCAGCAGCCAAAGGGGACTAGCGCTAAATACAGATACGCAGTATTTT. V gene TRBV14 combines with J gene TRBJ2-3; 10 nucleotides align to TRBD2. The CDR3 runs 17 residues. CDR1 and CDR2 from the germline V gene are SGHDN and FVKESK. J gave up 3 bases and V 2 bases, and 8 bases lay outside the gene matches.

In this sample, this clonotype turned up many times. The CDR3 here is CASSLDSGGPNEQFF. The CDR3 nucleotides read TGTGCCAGCAGCTTAGATAGCGGGGGGCCTAATGAGCAGTTCTTC. This chain uses TRBV7-2 with TRBJ2-1; 10 bases align to TRBD2. The CDR3 covers 15 residues. Losses at the gene ends were 1 base for V and 7 bases for J; bases not matched to a gene: 4. CDR1 SGHTA and CDR2 FQGNSA come from the germline V gene.

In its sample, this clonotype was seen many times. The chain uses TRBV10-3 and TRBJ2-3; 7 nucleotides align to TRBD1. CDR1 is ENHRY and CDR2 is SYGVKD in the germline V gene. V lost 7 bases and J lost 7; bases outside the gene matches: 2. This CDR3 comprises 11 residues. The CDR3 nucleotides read TGTGCCATCATGGGACAGAATACGCAGTATTTT. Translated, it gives CAIMGQNTQYF.

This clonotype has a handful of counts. The CDR3: CASSRGGGSNQPQHF. The DNA for the CDR3 is TGTGCCAGCAGCCGCGGGGGTGGTAGCAATCAGCCCCAGCATTTT. The chain links TRBV5-4 to TRBJ1-5, with a weak D call TRBD1 (5 bases). The V and J ends lost 4 bases and 0 bases respectively, with 11 bases between them. This CDR3 comprises 15 residues. From germline, CDR1 is SGHNT and CDR2 YYREEE (reference sequence).

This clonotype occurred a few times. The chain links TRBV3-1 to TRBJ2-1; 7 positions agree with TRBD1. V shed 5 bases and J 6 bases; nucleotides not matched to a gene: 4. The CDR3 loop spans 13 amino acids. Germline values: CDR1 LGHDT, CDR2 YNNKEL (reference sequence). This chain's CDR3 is CASSWDSANEQFF. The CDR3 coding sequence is TGTGCCAGCAGCTGGGACAGCGCCAATGAGCAGTTCTTC.

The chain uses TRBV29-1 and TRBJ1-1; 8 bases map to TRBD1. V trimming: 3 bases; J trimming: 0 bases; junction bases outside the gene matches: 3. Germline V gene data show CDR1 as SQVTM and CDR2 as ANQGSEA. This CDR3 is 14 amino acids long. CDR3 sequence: CSVDRTGLNTEAFF. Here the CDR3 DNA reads TGCAGCGTTGACCGGACAGGGCTGAACACTGAAGCTTTCTTT.

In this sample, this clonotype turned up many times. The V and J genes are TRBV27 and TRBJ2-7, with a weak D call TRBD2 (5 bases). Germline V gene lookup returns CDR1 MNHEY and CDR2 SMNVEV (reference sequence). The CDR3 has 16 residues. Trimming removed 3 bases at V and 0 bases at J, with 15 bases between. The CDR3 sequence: CASSLGNSVYSYEQYF. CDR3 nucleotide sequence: TGTGCCAGCAGTTTGGGGAATAGCGTTTACTCCTACGAGCAGTACTTC.

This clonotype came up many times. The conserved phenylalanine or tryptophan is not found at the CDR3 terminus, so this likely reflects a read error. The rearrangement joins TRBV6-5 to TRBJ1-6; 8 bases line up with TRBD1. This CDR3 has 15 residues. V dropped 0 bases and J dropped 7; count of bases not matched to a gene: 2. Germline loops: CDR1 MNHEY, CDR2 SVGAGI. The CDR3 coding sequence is TGTGCCAGCAGTTACTCGGGACAGGTGAATTCACCCCTCCACCTT. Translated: CASSYSGQVNSPLHL.

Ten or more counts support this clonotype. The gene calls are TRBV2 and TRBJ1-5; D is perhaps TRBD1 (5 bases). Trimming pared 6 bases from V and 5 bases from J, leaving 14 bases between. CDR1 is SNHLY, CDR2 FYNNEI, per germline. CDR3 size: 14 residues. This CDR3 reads CASRQGTRDQPQHF. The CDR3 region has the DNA TGTGCCAGCAGGCAGGGAACCAGAGATCAGCCCCAGCATTTT.

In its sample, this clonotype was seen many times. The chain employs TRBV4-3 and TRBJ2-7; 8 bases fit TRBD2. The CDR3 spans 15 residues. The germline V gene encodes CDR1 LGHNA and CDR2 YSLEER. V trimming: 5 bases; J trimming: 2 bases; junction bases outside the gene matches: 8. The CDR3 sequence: CASSAGGGGPYEQYF. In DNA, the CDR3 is TGCGCCAGCAGCGCGGGGGGCGGGGGCCCCTACGAGCAGTACTTC.

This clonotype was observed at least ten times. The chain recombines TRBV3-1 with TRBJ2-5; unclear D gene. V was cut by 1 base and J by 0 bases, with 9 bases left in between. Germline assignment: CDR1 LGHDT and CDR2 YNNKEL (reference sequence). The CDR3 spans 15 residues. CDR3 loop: CASSQGRANQETQYF. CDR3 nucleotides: TGTGCCAGCAGCCAAGGTCGGGCAAACCAAGAGACCCAGTACTTC.

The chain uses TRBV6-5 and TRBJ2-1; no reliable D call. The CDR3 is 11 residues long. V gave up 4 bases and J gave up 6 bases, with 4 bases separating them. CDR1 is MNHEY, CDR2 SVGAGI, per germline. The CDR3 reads CASSWGNEQFF. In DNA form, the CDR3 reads TGTGCCAGCAGTTGGGGCAATGAGCAGTTCTTC.

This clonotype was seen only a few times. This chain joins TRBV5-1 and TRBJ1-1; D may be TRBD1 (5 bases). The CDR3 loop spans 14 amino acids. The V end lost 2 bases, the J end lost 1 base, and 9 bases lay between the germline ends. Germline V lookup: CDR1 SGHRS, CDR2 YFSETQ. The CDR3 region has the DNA TGCGCCAGCAGCTTACTGACAGCGAACACTGAAGCTTTCTTT. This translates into CASSLLTANTEAFF.

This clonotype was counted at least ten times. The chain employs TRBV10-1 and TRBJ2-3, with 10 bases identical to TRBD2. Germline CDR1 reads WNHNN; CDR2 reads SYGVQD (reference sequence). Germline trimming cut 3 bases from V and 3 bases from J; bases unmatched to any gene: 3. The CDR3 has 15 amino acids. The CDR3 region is CASSDPSGGTDTQYF. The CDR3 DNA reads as TGCGCCAGCAGTGATCCTAGCGGGGGAACAGATACGCAGTATTTT.

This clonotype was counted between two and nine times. For the CDR3, the DNA is TGTGCCAGCAGTTTAGAACGGATGAACACTGAAGCTTTCTTT. Translating it yields CASSLERMNTEAFF. J is TRBJ1-1 and V is TRBV12-3 or TRBV12-4; D is undetermined. CDR3 length: 14 residues. V lost 1 base, J lost 0 bases, and 6 bases lay in between.

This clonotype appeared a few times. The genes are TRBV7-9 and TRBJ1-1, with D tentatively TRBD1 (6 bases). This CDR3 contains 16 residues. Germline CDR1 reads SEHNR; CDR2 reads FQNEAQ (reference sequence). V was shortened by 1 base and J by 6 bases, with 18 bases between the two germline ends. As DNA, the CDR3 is TGTGCCAGCAGCTTAGGTATTGGTCAGGGGATCTCTGAAGCTTTCTTT. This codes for CASSLGIGQGISEAFF.

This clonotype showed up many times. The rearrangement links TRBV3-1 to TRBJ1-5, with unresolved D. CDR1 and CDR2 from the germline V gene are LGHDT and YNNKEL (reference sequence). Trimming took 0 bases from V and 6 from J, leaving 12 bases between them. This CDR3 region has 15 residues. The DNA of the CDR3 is TGTGCCAGCAGCCAAGATTCACGGGTCTCTCAGCCCCAGCATTTT. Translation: CASSQDSRVSQPQHF.

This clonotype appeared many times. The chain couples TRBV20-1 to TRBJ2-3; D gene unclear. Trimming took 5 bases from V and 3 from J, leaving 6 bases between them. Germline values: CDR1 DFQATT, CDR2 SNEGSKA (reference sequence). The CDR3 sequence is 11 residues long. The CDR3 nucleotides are TGCAGTGCTCACGGTACAGATACGCAGTATTTT. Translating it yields CSAHGTDTQYF.

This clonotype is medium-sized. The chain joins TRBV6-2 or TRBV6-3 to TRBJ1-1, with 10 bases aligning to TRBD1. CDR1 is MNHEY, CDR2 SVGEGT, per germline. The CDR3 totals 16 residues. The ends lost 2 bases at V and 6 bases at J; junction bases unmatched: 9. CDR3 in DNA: TGTGCCAGCAGTTACGCCTTAGGGACAGGGGTGTCTGAAGCTTTCTTT. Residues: CASSYALGTGVSEAFF.

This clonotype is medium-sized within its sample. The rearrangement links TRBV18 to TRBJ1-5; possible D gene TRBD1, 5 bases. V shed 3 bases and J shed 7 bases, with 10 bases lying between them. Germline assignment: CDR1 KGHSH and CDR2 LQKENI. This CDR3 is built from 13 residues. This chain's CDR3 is CASSPGTDQPQHF. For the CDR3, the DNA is TGTGCCAGCTCACCCGGGACGGACCAGCCCCAGCATTTT.

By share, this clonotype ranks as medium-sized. CDR3 nucleotide sequence: TGTGCCAGCGGAACAGGTTCCCACAATGAGCAGTTCTTC. This encodes CASGTGSHNEQFF. V gene TRBV6-4 combines with J gene TRBJ2-1; tentatively, D is TRBD1 (5 bases). V lost 8 bases and J lost 5, with 13 bases in between. From germline, CDR1 is MRHNA and CDR2 SNTAGT. CDR3 length: 13 residues.

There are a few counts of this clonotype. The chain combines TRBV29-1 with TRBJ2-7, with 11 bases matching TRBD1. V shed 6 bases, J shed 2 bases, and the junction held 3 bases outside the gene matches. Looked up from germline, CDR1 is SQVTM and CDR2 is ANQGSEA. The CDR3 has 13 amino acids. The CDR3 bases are TGCAGCGTGGAGGGACAGGGGGCCTACGAGCAGTACTTC. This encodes CSVEGQGAYEQYF.

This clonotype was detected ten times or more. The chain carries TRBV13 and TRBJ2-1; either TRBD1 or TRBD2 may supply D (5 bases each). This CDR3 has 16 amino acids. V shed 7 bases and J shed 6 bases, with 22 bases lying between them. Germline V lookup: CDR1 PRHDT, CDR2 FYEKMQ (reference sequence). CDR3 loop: CASNKRGGRITNEQFF. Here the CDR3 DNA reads TGTGCCAGCAACAAACGGGGCGGGCGCATAACCAATGAGCAGTTCTTC.

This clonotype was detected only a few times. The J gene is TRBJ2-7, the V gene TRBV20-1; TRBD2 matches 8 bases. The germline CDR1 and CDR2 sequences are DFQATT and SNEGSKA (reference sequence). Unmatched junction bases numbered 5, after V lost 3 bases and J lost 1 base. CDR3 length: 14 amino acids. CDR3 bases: TGCAGTGCTAGCCCAGGACTAGCTTCCTACGAGCAGTACTTC. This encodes CSASPGLASYEQYF.

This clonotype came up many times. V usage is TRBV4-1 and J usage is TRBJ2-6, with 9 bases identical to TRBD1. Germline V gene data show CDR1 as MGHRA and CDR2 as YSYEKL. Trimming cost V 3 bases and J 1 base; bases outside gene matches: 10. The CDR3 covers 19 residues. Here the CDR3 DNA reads TGCGCCAGCAGCCAGCCGAAGGGGACAGGGACATCTGGGGCCAACGTCCTGACTTTC. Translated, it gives CASSQPKGTGTSGANVLTF.

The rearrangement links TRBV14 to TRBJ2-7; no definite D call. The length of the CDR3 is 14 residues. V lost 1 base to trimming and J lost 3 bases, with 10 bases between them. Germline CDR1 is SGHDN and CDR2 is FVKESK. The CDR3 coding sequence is TGTGCCAGCAGCCAAGGACGGGTATTCTACGAGCAGTACTTC. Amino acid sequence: CASSQGRVFYEQYF. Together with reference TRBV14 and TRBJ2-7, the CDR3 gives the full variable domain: EAGVTQFPSHSVIEKGQTVTLRCDPISGHDNLYWYRRVMGKEIKFLLHFVKESKQDESGMPNNRFLAERTGGTYSTLKVQPAELEDSGVYFCASSQGRVFYEQYFGPGTRLTVT.

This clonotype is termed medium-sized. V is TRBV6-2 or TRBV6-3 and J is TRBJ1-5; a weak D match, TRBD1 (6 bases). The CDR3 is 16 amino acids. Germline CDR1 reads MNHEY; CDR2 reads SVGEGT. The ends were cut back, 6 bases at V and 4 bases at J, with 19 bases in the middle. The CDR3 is CASSLALGAPNQPQHF. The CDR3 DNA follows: TGTGCCAGCAGCCTAGCGTTGGGGGCCCCGAATCAGCCCCAGCATTTT.

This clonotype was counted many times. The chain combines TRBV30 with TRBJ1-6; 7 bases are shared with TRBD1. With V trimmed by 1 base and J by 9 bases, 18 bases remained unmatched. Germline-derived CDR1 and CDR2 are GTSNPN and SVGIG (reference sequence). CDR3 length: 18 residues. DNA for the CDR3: TGTGCCTGGAGTGGCTACACCCCGGCAGGGGGGGATTTTTCACCCCTCCACTTT. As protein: CAWSGYTPAGGDFSPLHF. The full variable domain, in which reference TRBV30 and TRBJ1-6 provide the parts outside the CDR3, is SQTIHQWPATLVQPVGSPLSLECTVEGTSNPNLYWYRQAAGRGLQLLFYSVGIGQISSEVPQNLSASRPQDRQFILSSKKLLLSDSGFYLCAWSGYTPAGGDFSPLHFGNGTRLTVT.

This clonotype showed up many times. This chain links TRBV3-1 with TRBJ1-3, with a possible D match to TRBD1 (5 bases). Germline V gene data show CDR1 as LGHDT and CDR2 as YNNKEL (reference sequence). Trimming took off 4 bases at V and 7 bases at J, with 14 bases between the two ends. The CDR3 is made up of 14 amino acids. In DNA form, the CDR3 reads TGTGCCAGCAGCCCCAACCCACAGGTGAACACCATATATTTT. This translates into CASSPNPQVNTIYF.